The clone carrying this T cell receptor (beta chain) was found a few times. The antigen is unknown. This specimen comes from a study of cytomegalovirus exposure and HLA in healthy donors. Study-wide results and limits: A likely sequencing artifact accounted for one observed cluster of highly shared sequence variants. Researchers had no immune exposure information except CMV serostatus available.

Primers included in the PCR were 60 Vbeta and 13 Jbeta primers. Sequencing used immunoSEQ multiplex PCR; TCRdb keeps in-frame clones, though not all of them. The table lists more than 95,000 clones, 8.5% to 10% of them singletons. Trimming removed 3 bases at V and 2 bases at J, with 16 bases between. Germline-derived CDR1 and CDR2 are SQVTM and ANQGSEA. The CDR3 contains 15 residues. The sequence was obtained from a man between 25 and 39 years old in good health and CMV-seronegative. Sequenced material: PBMCs. The chain is built from TRBV29-1 and TRBJ2-5, with a tentative D call TRBD1 (5 bases). The CDR3 region is CSVERTAGFQETQYF. The CDR3 DNA is TGCAGCGTTGAGAGGACCGCAGGGTTTCAAGAGACCCAGTACTTC. Full variable domain (missing parts from reference TRBV29-1 and TRBJ2-5): SAVISQKPSRDICQRGTSLTIQCQVDSQVTMMFWYRQQPGQSLTLIATANQGSEATYESGFVIDKFPISRPNLTFSTLTVSNMSPEDSSIYLCSVERTAGFQETQYFGPGTRLLVL.